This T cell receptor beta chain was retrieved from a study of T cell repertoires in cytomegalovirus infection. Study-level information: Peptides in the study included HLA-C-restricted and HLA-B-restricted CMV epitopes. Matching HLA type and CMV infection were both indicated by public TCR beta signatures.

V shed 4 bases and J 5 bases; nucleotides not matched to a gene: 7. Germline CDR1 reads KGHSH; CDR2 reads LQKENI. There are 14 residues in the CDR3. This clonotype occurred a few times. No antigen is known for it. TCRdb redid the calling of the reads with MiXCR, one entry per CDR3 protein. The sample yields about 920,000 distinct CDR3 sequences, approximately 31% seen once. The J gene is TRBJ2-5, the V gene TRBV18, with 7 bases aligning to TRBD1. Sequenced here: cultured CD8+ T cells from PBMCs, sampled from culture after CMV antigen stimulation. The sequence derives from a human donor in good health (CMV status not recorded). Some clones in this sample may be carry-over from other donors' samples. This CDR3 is CASSLRGQLETQYF. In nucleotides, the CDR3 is TGTGCCAGCTCACTAAGGGGACAGCTCGAGACCCAGTACTTC.